These 6 T cell receptor beta chains were all obtained from the same sample, sequenced in a study of blood T cells in healthy people across ages. Next came a second PCR, run for roughly 6 to 11 cycles, which used a sample-barcoded 5' primer along with a J-beta primer mix. MiXCR, run by TCRdb on the 5' RACE reads, gives a single entry per CDR3 protein. The table lists approximately 900,000 distinct CDR3 sequences, 48% of them singletons. The sequencing input was blood. These receptors were obtained from a man aged 30-40 years in good health.

The chain employs TRBV7-2 and TRBJ2-3; 11 nucleotides match TRBD2. Germline V gene data show CDR1 as SGHTA and CDR2 as FQGNSA. The V gene end was trimmed by 2 bases and the J gene end by 2 bases; junction bases not matched to a gene: 9. CDR3 length: 18 amino acids. CDR3: CASSLRLAGGPYTDTQYF. The CDR3 bases are TGTGCCAGCAGCTTACGGCTAGCGGGGGGCCCCTACACAGATACGCAGTATTTT.

This clonotype has a handful of counts. The V and J genes are TRBV11-2 and TRBJ2-3, with D tentatively TRBD2 (6 bases). The germline V gene has CDR1 SGHAT and CDR2 FQNNGV. The CDR3 is 14 amino acids. V was cut by 5 bases and J by 2 bases, with 11 bases left in between. DNA for the CDR3: TGTGCCAGCAGCGGCGCGGGGCTCACAGATACGCAGTATTTT. Translated: CASSGAGLTDTQYF.

A few counts support this clonotype. This rearrangement joins TRBV6-2 or TRBV6-3 to TRBJ2-7, with a possible D match to TRBD1 (5 bases). Trimming removed 1 base from V and 6 bases from J, with 10 bases in between. This CDR3 spans 13 amino acids. Germline assignment: CDR1 MNHEY and CDR2 SVGEGT. The CDR3 DNA follows: TGTGCCAGCAGTTACTTAGGGGTGGGCGAGCAGTACTTC. It is translated as CASSYLGVGEQYF.

This clonotype appeared a single time. The rearrangement joins TRBV12-3 or TRBV12-4 to TRBJ1-4, with D unresolved. The CDR3 runs to 13 residues. V dropped 8 bases and J dropped 5 bases, with 12 bases sitting between them. CDR3 DNA sequence: TGTGCCAGCGCTTCAGCGGGGAATGAAAAACTGTTTTTT. Protein product: CASASAGNEKLFF.

This clonotype is a singleton in its sample. The genes are TRBV11-1 and TRBJ2-1, with D unclear. The CDR3 contains 15 residues. Trimming took 3 bases from V and 2 from J, leaving 11 bases between them. The V gene's germline CDR1 is SGHAT and CDR2 FQDESV (reference sequence). DNA of the CDR3: TGTGCCAGCAGCTTGATTCCAGGTACCTACAATGAGCAGTTCTTC. Translation gives CASSLIPGTYNEQFF.

This clonotype appeared a single time. This sequence joins TRBV7-2 and TRBJ1-2; D gene unclear. The germline V gene encodes CDR1 SGHTA and CDR2 FQGNSA. The CDR3 runs to 13 residues. V shed 1 base and J shed 4 bases, with 7 bases lying between them. Here the CDR3 reads CASSLEKGYGYTF. The CDR3 region has the DNA TGTGCCAGCAGCTTAGAAAAGGGCTATGGCTACACCTTC.